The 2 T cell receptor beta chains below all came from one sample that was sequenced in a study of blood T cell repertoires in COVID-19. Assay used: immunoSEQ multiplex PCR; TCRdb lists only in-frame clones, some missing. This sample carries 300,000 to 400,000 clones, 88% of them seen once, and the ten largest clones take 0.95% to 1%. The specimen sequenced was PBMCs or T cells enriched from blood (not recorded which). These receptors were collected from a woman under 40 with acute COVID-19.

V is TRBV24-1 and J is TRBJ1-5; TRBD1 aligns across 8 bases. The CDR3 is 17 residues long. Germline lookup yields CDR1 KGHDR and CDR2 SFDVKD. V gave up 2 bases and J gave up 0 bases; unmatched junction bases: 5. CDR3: CATSDSRQGPSNQPQHF. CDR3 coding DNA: TGTGCCACCAGTGATTCACGACAGGGGCCTAGCAATCAGCCCCAGCATTTT.

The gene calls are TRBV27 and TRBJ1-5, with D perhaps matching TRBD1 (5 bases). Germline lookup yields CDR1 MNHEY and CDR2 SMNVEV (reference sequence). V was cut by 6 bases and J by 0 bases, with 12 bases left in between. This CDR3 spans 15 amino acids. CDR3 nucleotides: TGTGCCAGCAGATCAGGGTCATATAGCAATCAGCCCCAGCATTTT. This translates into CASRSGSYSNQPQHF.